This is a list of T cell receptor beta chains from one sample in a study of cytomegalovirus exposure and HLA in healthy donors. Repertoires were generated with immunoSEQ multiplex PCR, while TCRdb's copy carries only in-frame clones and drops some. This sample has roughly 100,000 clones; roughly three quarters occur once, and the top ten carry roughly 5.7%. The source material was PBMCs. All receptors come from a male donor in good health and CMV-seronegative. CDR3s include the opening cysteine and the closing phenylalanine or tryptophan. The order of the fields is CDR3 protein, V gene.

CASSYIWDRVNPGELFF,TRBV7-9
CASSPVGGEPDPYEQYF,TRBV4-2
CASSLSLAGSSYEQYF,TRBV7-9
CTSSQDNGSTNTEAFF,TRBV1
CASSLLPTGSYGYTF,TRBV7-9
CASGSSAGTGGNYEQYF,TRBV12-5
CASSYRQGLWETQYF,TRBV6-6
CASTLRGGYEKLFF,TRBV27
CASSPGTGNSGNTIYF,TRBV4-2
CASSLSRASGYTGELFF,TRBV7-9
CASSFGAPGPQHF,TRBV7-6
CASSFRTQETQYF,TRBV5-1
CASSRDSNQETQYF,TRBV11-3
CAKNSGTGEEELFF,TRBV2
CASSLGSQKADTQYF,TRBV28
CASSDPTTRSKTATNEKLFF,TRBV6-4
CSVGETGGRYGYTF,TRBV29-1
CASSADLNTEAFF,TRBV7-6
CAWSTGTSNQPQHF,TRBV30
CASGLSSGTEAFF,TRBV12-5
CASSQAFPGTEAFF,TRBV4-1
CASSIRNEQFF,TRBV19
CASSFGLAASYNEQFF,TRBV5-1
CASSSSGYGELFF,TRBV7-8
CASSHPPAGGLAGITEAFF,TRBV4-1
CASSFGGRPYEQYF,TRBV7-9
CSVGQGRNEKLFF,TRBV29-1
CASSQTFGWARFYEQYF,TRBV4-1
CASSRLQGAGNTIYF,TRBV28
CASSWSASGSNTGELFF,TRBV5-1
CASWTSGRPPYEQYF,TRBV18
CSPDSSRNTF,TRBV20-1
CASSPRRGPSNEKLFF,TRBV27
CASSLRAGEETQYF,TRBV27
CASRRSSYEQYF,TRBV6-5
CASSLWTVPNTEAFF,TRBV19
CASSLSGQGVVLQYF,TRBV11-3
CATGQGTGELFF,TRBV6-1
CASSTPGQGAGWETQYF,TRBV5-4
CASSSGWGQIYEQYF,TRBV5-1
CASSKGKAAESSYNEQFF,TRBV25-1
CASSFQLAVLSYEQYF,TRBV28
CASSPISGKTDTQYF,TRBV7-9
CASSFRPTRGYTF,TRBV7-8
CASSGGWSTEAFF,TRBV6-1
CATSGRTGGIYEQYF,TRBV15
CASSYSRTSGSSDTQYF,TRBV6-8
CASSVGWNTEAFF,TRBV2
CASSLTAGSSYEQYF,TRBV6-5
CASSPRGQGRYEQYF,TRBV2
CASSVGGAKNIQYF,TRBV9
CASSEDRVYGEAFF,TRBV18
CASSFAGGGTDTQYF,TRBV11-3
CASPGLGNTIYF,TRBV30
CASSLVGGLAKNIQYF,TRBV5-1
CASTLPRAEQYF,TRBV2
CAISGDRGYSSGTGELFF,TRBV10-3